What follows are 21 T cell receptor beta chains derived from one specimen sequenced in a study of regulatory T cells in long-lasting Graves disease. Indicated time point: newly diagnosed GD, antithyroid drugs for less than 3 months. Following extraction of RNA from PBMCs, that RNA was used to make the TCR library. Assembly of TCR beta libraries relied on iRepertoire HTBI primers together with Arm-PCR of CDR3 regions. TCRdb fed the multiplex PCR reads into MiXCR, producing one record per CDR3 protein. The table records around 400,000 distinct CDR3 sequences, less than 20% of them present only once. The source was peripheral blood mononuclear cells (PBMCs), collected at new diagnosis, from a patient treated with antithyroid drugs. The receptors were sampled from a female donor with Graves disease.

The sample holds a few counts of this clonotype. The chain uses TRBV7-9 and TRBJ1-1; the D is unclear. Germline CDR1 SEHNR, CDR2 FQNEAQ (reference sequence). The CDR3 is made up of 14 amino acids. The V end lost 3 bases, the J end lost 1 base, and 9 bases lay between the germline ends. The CDR3 DNA reads TGTGCCAGCAGCTTCCGGACTTCGAACACTGAAGCTTTCTTT. This codes for CASSFRTSNTEAFF. The whole variable domain, filled in from reference TRBV7-9 and TRBJ1-1, reads DTGVSQNPRHKITKRGQNVTFRCDPISEHNRLYWYRQTLGQGPEFLTYFQNEAQLEKSRLLSDRFSAERPKGSFSTLEIQRTEQGDSAMYLCASSFRTSNTEAFFGQGTRLTVV.

This clonotype occurred many times. The V and J genes are TRBV6-1 and TRBJ1-1; D perhaps matches TRBD1 (5 bases). Germline assignment: CDR1 MNHNS and CDR2 SASEGT. The CDR3 has 13 amino acids. V was shortened by 2 bases and J by 6 bases, with 10 bases between the two germline ends. CDR3 sequence reads: CASSESGDPEAFF. Written as DNA, the CDR3 is TGTGCCAGCAGTGAATCGGGGGATCCTGAAGCTTTCTTT.

This clonotype was seen ten or more times. This chain uses TRBV7-2 with TRBJ1-6, with a tentative D call TRBD1 (6 bases). This CDR3 region has 14 residues. Deletions cut 7 bases from V and 8 bases from J, with 15 bases between. Germline CDR1 and CDR2: SGHTA and FQGNSA. In DNA, the CDR3 is TGTGCCAGCACAGTGGGGGCCTCTTATTCACCCCTCCACTTT. It is translated as CASTVGASYSPLHF.

This clonotype was seen many times. This chain connects TRBV6-5 to TRBJ1-2; D perhaps matches TRBD1 (5 bases). The V gene's germline CDR1 is MNHEY and CDR2 SVGAGI. The CDR3 runs to 14 residues. Trimming left V 2 bases short and J 10 bases short, with 17 bases between. Written as DNA, the CDR3 is TGTGCCAGCAGTTACGGGCAGGGAGGGAATGCCTACACCTTC. Translated, it gives CASSYGQGGNAYTF.

As to this clonotype: This clone may be a read error of a much larger clone one base away. J is TRBJ2-2 and V is TRBV24-1; D gene uncertain. Germline CDR1 and CDR2: KGHDR and SFDVKD. Between the trimmed V and J ends, which lost 0 bases and 4 bases, there was a span of 14 bases. There are 17 residues in the CDR3. The CDR3 sequence is CATSDLGNTGGTGELFF. The CDR3 DNA follows: TGTGCCACCAGTGATTTGGGGAACACGGGCGGCACCGGGGAGCTGTTTTTT.

In this sample, this clonotype turned up many times. The chain is built from TRBV29-1 and TRBJ2-1, with TRBD2 matching 15 bases. V was pared by 6 bases and J by 0 bases, with 6 bases of the junction left unmatched. The length of the CDR3 is 17 residues. Germline CDR1 and CDR2: SQVTM and ANQGSEA. The CDR3 reads CSVAGLAGGSSYNEQFF. In DNA, the CDR3 is TGCAGCGTCGCCGGACTAGCGGGAGGGAGCTCCTACAATGAGCAGTTCTTC.

The V and J genes are TRBV24-1 and TRBJ2-4; 7 bases are shared with TRBD1. The V gene's germline CDR1 is KGHDR and CDR2 SFDVKD. The CDR3 runs 15 residues. V lost 2 bases to trimming and J lost 8 bases; unmatched junction nucleotides: 8. The CDR3 protein is CATSDSRDQGDIQYF. DNA for the CDR3: TGTGCCACCAGTGATTCCCGGGACCAGGGGGACATTCAGTACTTC.

This clonotype was recorded many times. The rearrangement joins TRBV6-2 or TRBV6-3 to TRBJ1-5; D unclear. CDR3 length: 17 amino acids. The V and J ends lost 2 bases and 3 bases respectively, with 17 bases between them. Germline loops: CDR1 MNHEY, CDR2 SVGEGT. CDR3 sequence: CASSYPPTGPNNQPQHF. In DNA, the CDR3 is TGTGCCAGCAGTTACCCACCGACCGGACCAAACAATCAGCCCCAGCATTTT.

This clonotype was detected a few times. The rearrangement joins TRBV9 to TRBJ1-4; 9 positions agree with TRBD1. CDR1 SGDLS and CDR2 YYNGEE come from the germline V gene. This CDR3 region has 14 residues. Trimming took 3 bases from V and 7 from J; bases not matched to a gene: 4. CDR3 sequence: CASSGGTGREKLFF. The CDR3 DNA follows: TGTGCCAGCAGCGGCGGGACAGGGCGTGAAAAACTGTTTTTT.

This clonotype was counted many times. This CDR3 reads CASSPTLGQYYGYTF. CDR3 bases: TGTGCCAGCAGTCCGACCCTCGGACAATACTATGGCTACACCTTC. V gene TRBV27 combines with J gene TRBJ1-2; a weak D match, TRBD1 (5 bases). The CDR3 is 15 residues long. Germline assignment: CDR1 MNHEY and CDR2 SMNVEV (reference sequence). V gave up 5 bases and J gave up 3 bases, with 16 bases separating them.

This clonotype was detected many times. This chain uses TRBV20-1 with TRBJ2-7, with D possibly being TRBD2 (6 bases). The CDR3 is 13 residues long. Germline assignment: CDR1 DFQATT and CDR2 SNEGSKA (reference sequence). V was pared by 3 bases and J by 6 bases, with 15 bases between. CDR3 coding DNA: TGCAGTGCTAGGCCCGGGGGAGAGGCCGAGCAGTACTTC. Translated, it gives CSARPGGEAEQYF.

This clonotype has only a few counts. V gene TRBV10-3 combines with J gene TRBJ1-2, with D maybe TRBD1 (6 bases). CDR1 and CDR2 (germline): ENHRY, SYGVKD. The ends were cut back, 0 bases at V and 8 bases at J, with 16 bases in the middle. The CDR3 has 15 residues. As DNA, the CDR3 is TGTGCCATCAGTGAGTCGAACAGGGCTGCGGACGGCTACACCTTC. Its protein product is CAISESNRAADGYTF.

This clonotype was counted at least ten times. The V call is TRBV11-2, the J call TRBJ1-1, with D uncertain. The CDR3 has 16 amino acids. The germline V gene encodes CDR1 SGHAT and CDR2 FQNNGV. Trimming stripped 0 bases from V and 0 bases from J, with 11 bases between. CDR3 sequence (DNA): TGTGCCAGCAGCTTAGATTCCGCTACGATGAACACTGAAGCTTTCTTT. Translating it yields CASSLDSATMNTEAFF.

At least ten counts were recorded for this clonotype. V usage is TRBV28 and J usage is TRBJ2-1; D perhaps matches TRBD1 (5 bases). The CDR3 sequence is 14 residues long. Trimming left V 7 bases short and J 5 bases short, with 15 bases between. Germline-derived CDR1 and CDR2 are MDHEN and SYDVKM. CDR3 sequence: CASISRKGHNEQFF. In DNA, the CDR3 is TGTGCCAGCATTTCCAGGAAGGGGCACAATGAGCAGTTCTTC.

This clonotype occurred many times. This chain joins TRBV2 and TRBJ2-7, with D hard to call. From germline, CDR1 is SNHLY and CDR2 FYNNEI. This CDR3 region has 11 residues. V shed 7 bases and J shed 3 bases, with 7 bases lying between them. The DNA for the CDR3 is TGTGCCAGCATGAAGCTCTACGAGCAGTACTTC. It codes for CASMKLYEQYF.

This clonotype was counted at least ten times. This chain links TRBV6-1 with TRBJ1-2, with unresolved D. This CDR3 is 13 amino acids long. V gave up 7 bases and J gave up 9 bases, with 18 bases separating them. Per the germline V gene, CDR1 is MNHNS and CDR2 is SASEGT. The chain's CDR3 is CASKLNREGRYTF. The CDR3 nucleotides are TGTGCCAGCAAATTAAACCGGGAAGGTCGCTACACCTTC.

The chain has TRBV12-3 or TRBV12-4 and TRBJ2-2, with TRBD1 identical over 8 bases. Unmatched junction bases numbered 6, after V lost 5 bases and J lost 7 bases. CDR3 length equals 14 residues. This CDR3 is CASSRGQDIGELFF. The CDR3 DNA follows: TGTGCCAGCAGTCGGGGACAGGATATCGGGGAGCTGTTTTTT.

For this clonotype: A much larger clone is a single base away; this may be a read error. This chain uses TRBV5-6 with TRBJ2-3; D is unresolved. The CDR3 contains 17 residues. Trimming cost V 0 bases and J 2 bases, with 16 bases left between them. Looked up from germline, CDR1 is SGHDT and CDR2 is YYEEEE. The CDR3 bases are TGTGCCAGCAGCTTGGGACGACCGACTTTCTTCACAGATACGCAGTATTTT. This gives the protein CASSLGRPTFFTDTQYF.

The chain has TRBV2 and TRBJ1-2; the match to TRBD1 covers 7 bases. The V gene's germline CDR1 is SNHLY and CDR2 FYNNEI. This CDR3 contains 10 residues. The ends lost 6 bases at V and 13 bases at J; junction bases unmatched: 5. The CDR3 DNA reads as TGTGCCAGCAGAGGAGACAGGGTCACCTTC. Translation gives CASRGDRVTF.

Many counts were recorded for this clonotype. The rearrangement joins TRBV6-1 to TRBJ2-1, with 11 bases that match TRBD1. CDR1 MNHNS and CDR2 SASEGT come from the germline V gene. The CDR3 length is 14 residues. V shed 10 bases and J 6 bases; nucleotides not matched to a gene: 8. This CDR3 reads CATARDRGTNEQFF. In DNA form, the CDR3 reads TGTGCCACAGCGCGGGACAGGGGGACCAATGAGCAGTTCTTC.

Many counts were recorded for this clonotype. This chain links TRBV9 with TRBJ2-1, with D perhaps matching TRBD2 (6 bases). The germline V and J ends were trimmed by 3 bases and 9 bases, with 16 bases remaining between them. The CDR3 extends over 14 amino acids. CDR1 SGDLS and CDR2 YYNGEE come from the germline V gene. The CDR3 is CASSGAPSSAEQFF. The CDR3 coding sequence is TGTGCCAGCAGCGGAGCGCCTTCTAGCGCTGAGCAGTTCTTC. The complete variable domain, with remaining parts taken from reference TRBV9 and TRBJ2-1, reads DSGVTQTPKHLITATGQRVTLRCSPRSGDLSVYWYQQSLDQGLQFLIQYYNGEERAKGNILERFSAQQFPDLHSELNLSSLELGDSALYFCASSGAPSSAEQFFGPGTRLTVL.